This T cell receptor (beta chain) was identified in a study of graft-versus-host responses after intestinal transplantation (dated by TCRdb to the early 2020s). Broadly, across the study: The transplants that recipients received were multivisceral, liver-intestinal, or isolated intestinal. The cohort enrolled roughly 25 intestinal transplant recipients including one retransplant, and a few patients lacking pretransplant specimens were excluded. To identify alloreactive clones, pre-transplant mixed lymphocyte reaction products were sequenced and compared with unstimulated pre-transplant donor and recipient T cells. A peak of at least 4% donor T cells among recipient peripheral blood mononuclear cells was the definition used for donor T cell macrochimerism. Rather than going through the commercial service, samples from a few later patients were sequenced in-house on an Illumina MiSeq and processed with MiXCR. After intestinal transplantation, graft-versus-host and host-versus-graft alloreactive T cell clones in the graft, circulation and bone marrow were tracked using bulk TCR-beta CDR3 sequencing. All recipients received anti-thymocyte globulin induction followed by maintenance tacrolimus and steroids for about three years.

CDR1 and CDR2 are read off the germline V gene as LGHNA and YNFKEQ. From cysteine to phenylalanine, the CDR3 is 14 amino acids long. The kept DNA is CDR3 alone, 42 bases in frame from the first base. Trimming at the junction amounts to 4 bases on V and 5 bases on J, and the germline ends lie 11 bases apart. Blood samples were collected up to 4 times in the first month after transplant and then at least monthly when available. Here is what the overall study found, with its caveats: Peak levels of circulating GvH clones were associated with declines in HvG clones early after transplant. GvH clones were detected in recipient bone marrow, and some appeared earlier in ileal mucosa or blood, consistent with an intestinal mucosal origin. The conclusions were limited by the relatively low number and heterogeneity of the intestinal transplant patients. High GvH to HvG T cell clonal ratios were observed in the allografts of patients with donor T cell macrochimerism.

As concerns this clone: Its antigen target is currently unknown. No base quality information exists; no much larger clone differs at one position.

Library preparation used the immunoSEQ multiplex PCR assay. For most patients, high-throughput TCR-beta CDR3 sequencing of genomic DNA was performed by Adaptive Biotechnologies. Processing in the source paper ran as follows. TCR sequencing data for around 19 patients were retrieved from Adaptive's ImmunoSEQ software; a few other patients were processed with MiXCR and VDJtools. CDR3 nucleotide sequences shared by donor and recipient were removed because the origin of these sequences could not be assigned. Alloreactive clones required at least 2-fold expansion over unstimulated cells and minimum CFSE-low frequency of 0.002% (template counts) or 0.001% (read counts). A clone was considered mappable if detected in the sequenced pre-transplant spleen, lymph node, or MLR CFSE-low populations of the donor or recipient. The cumulative frequency of alloreactive clones was calculated as a percentage of all sequences, weighted by copy number. Not all clones reach the TCRdb copy of this immuneACCESS table, which keeps in-frame sequences only. Checked studies attribute under half of the gap to unresolved V genes and leave the rest unexplained. From that table come the V and J calls and clone size; the DNA was used to work out D and trimming. The sample table shows approximately 100,000 clones, and 86% are seen once. Of the sample, more than 1.4% is held by the ten largest clones.

The chain is made from TRBV4-2 and TRBJ2-2, with the D gene call left open. The specimen comprised PBMCs, sampled 255 days after intestinal transplant. The TCR comes from a human patient who received an intestinal transplant, so some T cells may come from the graft donor. The nucleotides are TGTGCCAGCAGCCCCCTGCAGGTAACCGGGGAGCTGTTTTTT. This encodes CASSPLQVTGELFF.